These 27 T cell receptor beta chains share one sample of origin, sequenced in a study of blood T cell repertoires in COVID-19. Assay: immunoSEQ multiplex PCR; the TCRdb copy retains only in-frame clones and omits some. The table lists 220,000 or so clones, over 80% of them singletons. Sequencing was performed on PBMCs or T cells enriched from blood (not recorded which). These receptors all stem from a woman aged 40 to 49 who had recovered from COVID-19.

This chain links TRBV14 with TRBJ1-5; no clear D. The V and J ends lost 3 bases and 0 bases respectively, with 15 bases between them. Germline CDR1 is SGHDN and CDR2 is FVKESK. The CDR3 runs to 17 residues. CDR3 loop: CASSQKAGDYSNQPQHF. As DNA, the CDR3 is TGTGCCAGCAGCCAGAAGGCAGGAGACTATAGCAATCAGCCCCAGCATTTT.

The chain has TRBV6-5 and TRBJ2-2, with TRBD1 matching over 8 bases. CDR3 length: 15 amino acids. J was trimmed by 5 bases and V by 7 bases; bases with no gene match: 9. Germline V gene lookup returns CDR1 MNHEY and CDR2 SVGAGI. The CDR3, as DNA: TGTGCCAGCATCCTCAGGACAGGGTTTACCGGGGAGCTGTTTTTT. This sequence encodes CASILRTGFTGELFF.

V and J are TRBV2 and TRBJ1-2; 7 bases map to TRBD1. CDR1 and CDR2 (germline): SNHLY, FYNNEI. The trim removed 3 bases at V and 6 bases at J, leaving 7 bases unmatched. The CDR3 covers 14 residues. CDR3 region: CASSDHRDSNGYTF. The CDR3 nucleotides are TGTGCCAGCAGTGACCACCGGGACAGCAATGGCTACACCTTC.

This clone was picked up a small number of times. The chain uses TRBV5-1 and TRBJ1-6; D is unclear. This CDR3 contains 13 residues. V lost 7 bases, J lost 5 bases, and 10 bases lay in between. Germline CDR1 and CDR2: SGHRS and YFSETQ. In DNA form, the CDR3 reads TGCGCCAGCCGAGCAACGGATAATTCACCCCTCCACTTT. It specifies CASRATDNSPLHF. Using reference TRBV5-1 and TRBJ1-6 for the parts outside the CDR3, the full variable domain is KAGVTQTPRYLIKTRGQQVTLSCSPISGHRSVSWYQQTPGQGLQFLFEYFSETQRNKGNFPGRFSGRQFSNSRSEMNVSTLELGDSALYLCASRATDNSPLHFGNGTRLTVT.

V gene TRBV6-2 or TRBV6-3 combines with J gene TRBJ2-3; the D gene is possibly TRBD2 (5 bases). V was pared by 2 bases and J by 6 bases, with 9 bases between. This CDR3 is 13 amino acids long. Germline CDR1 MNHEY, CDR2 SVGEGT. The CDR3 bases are TGTGCCAGCAGTTACGGGCGAGGGGATACGCAGTATTTT. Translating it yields CASSYGRGDTQYF.

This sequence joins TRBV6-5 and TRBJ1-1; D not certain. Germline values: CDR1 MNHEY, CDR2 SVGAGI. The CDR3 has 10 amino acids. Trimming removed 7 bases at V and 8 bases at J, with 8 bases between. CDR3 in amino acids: CASMRLEAFF. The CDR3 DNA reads TGTGCCAGCATGAGACTGGAAGCTTTCTTT.

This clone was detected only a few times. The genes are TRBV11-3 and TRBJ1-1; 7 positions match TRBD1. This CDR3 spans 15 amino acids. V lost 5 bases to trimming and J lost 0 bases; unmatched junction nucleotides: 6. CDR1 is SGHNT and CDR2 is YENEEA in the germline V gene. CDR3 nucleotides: TGTGCCAGCAGCCCGGGACAGACCTTGAACACTGAAGCTTTCTTT. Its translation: CASSPGQTLNTEAFF.

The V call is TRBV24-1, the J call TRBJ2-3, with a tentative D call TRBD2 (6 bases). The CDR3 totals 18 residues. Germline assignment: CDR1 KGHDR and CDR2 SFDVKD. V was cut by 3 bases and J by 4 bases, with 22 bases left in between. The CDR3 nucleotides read TGTGCCACCAGTGATGGATTACCGGGACTTCCCCGGTCAGATACGCAGTATTTT. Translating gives CATSDGLPGLPRSDTQYF.

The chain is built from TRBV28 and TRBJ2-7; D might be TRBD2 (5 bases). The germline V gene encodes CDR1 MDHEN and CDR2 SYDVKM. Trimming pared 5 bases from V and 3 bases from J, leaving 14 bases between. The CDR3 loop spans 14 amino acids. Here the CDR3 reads CASSDGLKLYEQYF. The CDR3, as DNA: TGTGCCAGCAGTGACGGACTGAAGCTCTACGAGCAGTACTTC.

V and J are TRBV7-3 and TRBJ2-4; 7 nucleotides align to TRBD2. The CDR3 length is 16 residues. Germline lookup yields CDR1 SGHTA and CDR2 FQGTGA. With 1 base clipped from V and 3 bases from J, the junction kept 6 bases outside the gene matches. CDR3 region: CASSLSLGGSKNIQYF. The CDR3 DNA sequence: TGTGCCAGCAGCTTAAGTCTGGGCGGGAGCAAAAACATTCAGTACTTC.

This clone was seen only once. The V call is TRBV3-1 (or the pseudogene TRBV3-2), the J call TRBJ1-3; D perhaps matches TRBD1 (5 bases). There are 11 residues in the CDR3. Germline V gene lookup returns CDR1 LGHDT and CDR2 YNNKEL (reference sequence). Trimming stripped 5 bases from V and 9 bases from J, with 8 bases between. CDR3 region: CASSGGGTIYF. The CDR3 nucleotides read TGTGCCAGCAGCGGGGGGGGCACCATATATTTT.

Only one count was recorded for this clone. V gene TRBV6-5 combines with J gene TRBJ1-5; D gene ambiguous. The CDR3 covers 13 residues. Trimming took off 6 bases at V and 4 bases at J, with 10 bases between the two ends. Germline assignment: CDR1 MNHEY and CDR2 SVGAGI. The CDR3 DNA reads TGTGCCAGCAGCGTGACGGAGAATCAGCCCCAGCATTTT. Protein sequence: CASSVTENQPQHF.

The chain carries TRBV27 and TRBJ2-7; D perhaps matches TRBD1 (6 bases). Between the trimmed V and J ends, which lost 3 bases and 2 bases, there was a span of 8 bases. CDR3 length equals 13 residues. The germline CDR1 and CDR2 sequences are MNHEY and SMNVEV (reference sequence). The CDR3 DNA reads TGTGCCAGCAGTTTGAGGGACACCTACGAGCAGTACTTC. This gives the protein CASSLRDTYEQYF.

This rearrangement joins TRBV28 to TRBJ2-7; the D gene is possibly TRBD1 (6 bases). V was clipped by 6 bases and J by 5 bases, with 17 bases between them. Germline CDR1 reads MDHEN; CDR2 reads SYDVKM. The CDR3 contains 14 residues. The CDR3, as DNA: TGTGCCAGCAGCTCCGGGACATCCAACGACGAGCAGTACTTC. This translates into CASSSGTSNDEQYF.

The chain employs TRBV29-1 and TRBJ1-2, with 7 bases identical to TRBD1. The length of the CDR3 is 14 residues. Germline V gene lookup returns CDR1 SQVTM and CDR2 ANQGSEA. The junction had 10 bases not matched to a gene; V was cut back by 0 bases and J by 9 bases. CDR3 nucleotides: TGCAGCGTTGAAGATCAGGAGACAGGGAACCGCTACACCTTC. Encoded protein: CSVEDQETGNRYTF.

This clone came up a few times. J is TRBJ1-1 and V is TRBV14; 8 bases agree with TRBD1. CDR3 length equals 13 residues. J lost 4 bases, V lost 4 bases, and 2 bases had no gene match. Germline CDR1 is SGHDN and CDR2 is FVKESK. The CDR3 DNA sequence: TGTGCCAGCAGCCGACAGGGGATCACTGAAGCTTTCTTT. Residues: CASSRQGITEAFF.

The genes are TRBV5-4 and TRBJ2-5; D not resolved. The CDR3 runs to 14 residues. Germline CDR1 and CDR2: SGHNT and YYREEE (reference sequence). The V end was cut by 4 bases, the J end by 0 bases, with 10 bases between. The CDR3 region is CASSPQTYQETQYF. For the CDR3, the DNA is TGTGCCAGCAGCCCTCAGACATACCAAGAGACCCAGTACTTC.

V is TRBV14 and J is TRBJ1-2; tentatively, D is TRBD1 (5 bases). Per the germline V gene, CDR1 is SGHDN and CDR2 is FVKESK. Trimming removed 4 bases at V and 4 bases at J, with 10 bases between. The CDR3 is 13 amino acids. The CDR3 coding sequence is TGTGCCAGCAGCCCAGGGTATCGCTATGGCTACACCTTC. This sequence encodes CASSPGYRYGYTF.

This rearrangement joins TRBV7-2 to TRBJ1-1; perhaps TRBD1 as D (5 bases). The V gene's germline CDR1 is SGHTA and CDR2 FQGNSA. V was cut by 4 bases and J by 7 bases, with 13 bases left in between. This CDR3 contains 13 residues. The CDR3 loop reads CASSSRGGDEAFF. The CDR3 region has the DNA TGTGCCAGCAGCTCCCGGGGCGGGGATGAAGCTTTCTTT.

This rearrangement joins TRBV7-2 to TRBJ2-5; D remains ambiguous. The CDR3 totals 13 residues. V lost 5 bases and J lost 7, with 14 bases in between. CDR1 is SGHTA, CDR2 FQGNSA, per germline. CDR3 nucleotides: TGTGCCAGCAGCCCTCGGTGGGCTGGGACCCAGTACTTC. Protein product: CASSPRWAGTQYF.

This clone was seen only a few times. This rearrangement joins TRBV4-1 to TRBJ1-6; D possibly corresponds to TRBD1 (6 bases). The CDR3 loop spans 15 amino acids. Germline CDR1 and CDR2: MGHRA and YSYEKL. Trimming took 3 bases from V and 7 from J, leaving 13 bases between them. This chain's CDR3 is CASSHPRGANSPLHF. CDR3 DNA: TGCGCCAGCAGCCACCCCCGGGGGGCCAATTCACCCCTCCACTTT.

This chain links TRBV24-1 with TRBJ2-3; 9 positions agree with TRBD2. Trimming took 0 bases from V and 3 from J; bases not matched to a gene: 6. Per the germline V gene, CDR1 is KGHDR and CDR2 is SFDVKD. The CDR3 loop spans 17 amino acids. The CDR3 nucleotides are TGTGCCACCAGTGATTTGCTTAGCGGGAGCGGAACAGATACGCAGTATTTT. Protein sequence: CATSDLLSGSGTDTQYF.

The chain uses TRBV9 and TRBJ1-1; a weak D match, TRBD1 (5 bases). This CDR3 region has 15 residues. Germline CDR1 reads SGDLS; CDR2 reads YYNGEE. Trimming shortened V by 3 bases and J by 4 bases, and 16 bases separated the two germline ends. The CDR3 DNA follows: TGTGCCAGCAGCGCGGCGGACACCCTTGGCACTGAAGCTTTCTTT. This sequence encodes CASSAADTLGTEAFF.

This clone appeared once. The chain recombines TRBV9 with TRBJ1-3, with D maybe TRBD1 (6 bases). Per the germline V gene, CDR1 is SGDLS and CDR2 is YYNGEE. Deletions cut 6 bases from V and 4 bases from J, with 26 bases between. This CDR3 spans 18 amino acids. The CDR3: CASNAGGLASKAGNTIYF. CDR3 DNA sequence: TGTGCCAGCAACGCCGGGGGGCTGGCCTCTAAGGCGGGAAACACCATATATTTT.

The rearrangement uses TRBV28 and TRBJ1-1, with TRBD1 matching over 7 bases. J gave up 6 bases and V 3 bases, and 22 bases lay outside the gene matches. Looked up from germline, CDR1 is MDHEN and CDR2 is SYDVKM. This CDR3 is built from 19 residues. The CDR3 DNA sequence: TGTGCCAGCAGTTTTCTGGGCCAGGGGGTAGGAGGTAAGATGGCTGAAGCTTTCTTT. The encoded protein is CASSFLGQGVGGKMAEAFF.

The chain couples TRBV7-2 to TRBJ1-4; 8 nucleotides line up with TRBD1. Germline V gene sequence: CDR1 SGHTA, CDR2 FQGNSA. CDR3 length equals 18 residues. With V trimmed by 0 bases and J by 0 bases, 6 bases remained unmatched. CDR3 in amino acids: CASSLALRTGTTNEKLFF. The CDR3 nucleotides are TGTGCCAGCAGCTTAGCGTTACGGACAGGGACAACTAATGAAAAACTGTTTTTT.

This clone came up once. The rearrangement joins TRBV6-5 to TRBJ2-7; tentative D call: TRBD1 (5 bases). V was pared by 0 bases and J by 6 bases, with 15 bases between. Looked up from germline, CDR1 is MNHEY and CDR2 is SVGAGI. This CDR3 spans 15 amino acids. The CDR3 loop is CASSYSGLTLGEQYV. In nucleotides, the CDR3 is TGTGCCAGCAGTTACTCGGGGCTAACCCTGGGCGAGCAGTACGTC.